These 3 T cell receptor beta chains share one sample of origin, sequenced in a study of breast tumors, draining lymph nodes, adjacent tissues. One entry per CDR3 protein results from TCRdb running MiXCR on the multiplex PCR reads. The data show over 150,000 distinct CDR3 sequences, with 33% seen just once and 4% to 5.5% held by the top ten. Breast cancer patients provided tissue from their axillary draining lymph nodes. Sequenced material: axillary lymph node tissue. The receptor source for this set is a female donor with breast cancer. Some clones in this sample may be carry-over from other donors' samples.

A few counts support this clonotype. The chain recombines TRBV27 with TRBJ2-3; 9 bases line up with TRBD2. V shed 5 bases, J shed 9 bases, and the junction held 12 bases outside the gene matches. Germline assignment: CDR1 MNHEY and CDR2 SMNVEV (reference sequence). CDR3 length: 15 amino acids. This chain's CDR3 is CASSTETSGPSTQYF. For the CDR3, the DNA is TGTGCCAGCAGTACCGAGACTAGCGGACCTTCAACGCAGTATTTT.

This clonotype was recorded many times. This chain joins TRBV7-9 and TRBJ2-1, with D perhaps matching TRBD1 or TRBD2 (6 bases each). Per the germline V gene, CDR1 is SEHNR and CDR2 is FQNEAQ (reference sequence). The ends were cut back, 1 base at V and 14 bases at J, with 18 bases in the middle. This CDR3 has 14 residues. The CDR3 region has the DNA TGTGCCAGCAGCTTAGTCGGGGGCGCGTTGGAGGAGTTCTTC. It is translated as CASSLVGGALEEFF.

On this clonotype itself: Possible read error: a much larger clone is one base away. The chain combines TRBV6-5 with TRBJ1-2; D gene unclear. Germline-derived CDR1 and CDR2 are MNHEY and SVGAGI. CDR3 size: 13 residues. The V end lost 5 bases, the J end lost 4 bases, and 11 bases lay between the germline ends. The CDR3 sequence is CASSHGVGYGYTF. In DNA, the CDR3 is TGTGCCAGCAGTCACGGGGTCGGCTATGGCTACACCTTC.